This passage covers 24 T cell receptor beta chains from one sample sequenced in a study of T-cell reconstitution after alpha-beta-depleted transplantation in children. A TCRbeta library incorporating unique molecular identifiers was prepared. TCRdb reprocessed the PCR reads via MiXCR and lists one record per CDR3 protein. The table shows about 240,000 distinct CDR3 sequences, with about 12% occurring only once. The starting material was PBMCs from the stem cell graft donor, obtained from the stem cell graft. The receptors derive from a human donor who donated a stem cell graft to a child with acute lymphoblastic leukemia.

This clonotype was counted ten times or more. The chain combines TRBV6-2 or TRBV6-3 with TRBJ2-1, with 9 positions matching TRBD2. V shed 7 bases and J 10 bases; nucleotides not matched to a gene: 17. Germline lookup yields CDR1 MNHEY and CDR2 SVGEGT. The CDR3 spans 16 residues. The CDR3 here is CASNVQLGGGAGEQFF. The DNA for the CDR3 is TGTGCCAGCAATGTGCAGTTGGGCGGGGGGGCCGGCGAGCAGTTCTTC.

Many counts were recorded for this clonotype. The rearrangement joins TRBV5-1 to TRBJ1-2; a weak D match, TRBD1 (6 bases). Germline lookup yields CDR1 SGHRS and CDR2 YFSETQ. The V and J ends lost 0 bases and 6 bases respectively, with 15 bases between them. The CDR3 is 15 amino acids. CDR3 region: CASSLEARGRDGYTF. The CDR3 coding sequence is TGCGCCAGCAGCTTGGAGGCCAGGGGTCGCGATGGCTACACCTTC.

This clonotype was recorded many times. The chain has TRBV6-5 and TRBJ1-1; 9 positions agree with TRBD1. Germline lookup yields CDR1 MNHEY and CDR2 SVGAGI. The CDR3 sequence is 14 residues long. The junction had 2 bases not matched to a gene; V was cut back by 2 bases and J by 4 bases. This CDR3 reads CASSYMDRGTEAFF. As DNA, the CDR3 is TGTGCCAGCAGTTACATGGACAGGGGCACTGAAGCTTTCTTT.

The sample holds many counts of this clonotype. This CDR3 reads CSVDSRSYNEQFF. In nucleotides, the CDR3 is TGCAGCGTTGACAGTCGCTCCTACAATGAGCAGTTCTTC. The V gene is TRBV29-1, the J gene TRBJ2-1; D is ambiguous. Germline values: CDR1 SQVTM, CDR2 ANQGSEA. This CDR3 has 13 amino acids. The V and J ends lost 3 bases and 0 bases respectively, with 6 bases between them.

The table lists this clonotype with many counts. This chain links TRBV29-1 with TRBJ2-7; TRBD1 aligns across 7 bases. V shed 7 bases, J shed 5 bases, and the junction held 8 bases outside the gene matches. This CDR3 comprises 12 residues. CDR1 SQVTM and CDR2 ANQGSEA come from the germline V gene. This CDR3 is CSGTDRVHEQYF. For the CDR3, the DNA is TGCAGCGGGACCGACAGGGTCCACGAGCAGTACTTC.

The chain is built from TRBV20-1 and TRBJ2-1; 10 nucleotides line up with TRBD2. J was trimmed by 6 bases and V by 5 bases; bases with no gene match: 7. This CDR3 is 14 amino acids long. Germline assignment: CDR1 DFQATT and CDR2 SNEGSKA (reference sequence). The CDR3 protein is CSARLAGGFNEQFF. CDR3 bases: TGCAGTGCTCGATTAGCGGGGGGTTTCAATGAGCAGTTCTTC.

This clonotype was recorded at least ten times. V is TRBV20-1 and J is TRBJ2-5, with D unclear. Trimming removed 5 bases at V and 4 bases at J, with 11 bases between. This CDR3 spans 12 amino acids. Looked up from germline, CDR1 is DFQATT and CDR2 is SNEGSKA (reference sequence). CDR3 DNA sequence: TGCAGTGCTCCTTTGGCCCCAGAGACCCAGTACTTC. Its protein product is CSAPLAPETQYF.

This clonotype was seen ten or more times. The V and J genes are TRBV9 and TRBJ2-7, with 8 bases that match TRBD1. Per germline, CDR1 SGDLS and CDR2 YYNGEE. Germline trimming cut 3 bases from V and 2 bases from J; bases unmatched to any gene: 7. This CDR3 has 15 residues. The CDR3 loop is CASSAQGQEAYEQYF. CDR3 DNA sequence: TGTGCCAGCAGCGCTCAGGGACAGGAAGCCTACGAGCAGTACTTC.

This clonotype was observed at least ten times. The chain links TRBV27 to TRBJ1-1, with D unresolved. Trimming removed 6 bases from V and 3 bases from J, with 11 bases in between. There are 13 residues in the CDR3. CDR1 is MNHEY, CDR2 SMNVEV, per germline (reference sequence). CDR3 nucleotide sequence: TGTGCCAGCAGGGGCGGGTTCTACACTGAAGCTTTCTTT. This codes for CASRGGFYTEAFF.

Ten or more counts support this clonotype. This sequence joins TRBV10-2 and TRBJ2-5; TRBD1 matches 8 bases. Germline lookup yields CDR1 WSHSY and CDR2 SAAADI. This CDR3 is 13 amino acids long. The junction had 3 bases not matched to a gene; V was cut back by 6 bases and J by 3 bases. CDR3 bases: TGCGCCAGCAGCGGACAGGGTGAAGAGACCCAGTACTTC. The encoded protein is CASSGQGEETQYF.

This clonotype was counted many times. V is TRBV5-1 and J is TRBJ1-1; D perhaps matches TRBD1 (5 bases). The CDR3 is 14 residues long. Germline values: CDR1 SGHRS, CDR2 YFSETQ. Trimming cost V 4 bases and J 1 base, with 11 bases left between them. The CDR3: CASSVPTGNTEAFF. CDR3 sequence (DNA): TGCGCCAGCAGCGTCCCTACAGGGAACACTGAAGCTTTCTTT.

This clonotype occurred many times. V usage is TRBV5-1 and J usage is TRBJ1-2, with D tentatively TRBD1 (5 bases). The CDR3 totals 14 residues. Germline CDR1 SGHRS, CDR2 YFSETQ. V lost 1 base and J 8 bases, leaving 15 bases between the germline ends. Here the CDR3 reads CASSLTGPGEGYTF. CDR3 in DNA: TGCGCCAGCAGCTTGACAGGTCCCGGTGAGGGCTACACCTTC.

This clonotype has a count of ten or more. The genes are TRBV6-1 and TRBJ2-5; D not resolved. In germline, CDR1 is MNHNS, CDR2 SASEGT. The CDR3 extends over 14 amino acids. Trimming removed 1 base at V and 0 bases at J, with 6 bases between. The CDR3: CASSEGPYQETQYF. In nucleotides, the CDR3 is TGTGCCAGCAGTGAAGGACCCTACCAAGAGACCCAGTACTTC.

This clonotype was picked up many times. This chain uses TRBV12-3 or TRBV12-4 with TRBJ2-7, with D maybe TRBD2 (6 bases). The CDR3 has 14 amino acids. The ends were cut back, 3 bases at V and 3 bases at J, with 12 bases in the middle. This CDR3 reads CASSFNRRGYEQYF. As DNA, the CDR3 is TGTGCCAGCAGTTTTAACCGGCGGGGCTACGAGCAGTACTTC.

This clonotype was found many times. This chain uses TRBV25-1 with TRBJ1-2, with 8 bases identical to TRBD1. The length of the CDR3 is 15 residues. With 1 base clipped from V and 4 bases from J, the junction kept 5 bases outside the gene matches. Per the germline V gene, CDR1 is MGHDK and CDR2 is SYGVNS. Here the CDR3 reads CASSEWAGGGYGYTF. The DNA of the CDR3 is TGTGCCAGCAGTGAATGGGCAGGGGGCGGCTATGGCTACACCTTC.

Turning to this clonotype: A single base separates this from a much larger clone, so it may be a read error. The chain carries TRBV7-9 and TRBJ2-1, with TRBD2 matching 7 bases. Germline lookup yields CDR1 SEHNR and CDR2 FQNEAQ (reference sequence). This CDR3 has 14 residues. The CDR3 DNA is TGTGCCAGCAGGGGAGGGAGCTCCTTCAATGAGCAGTTCTTC. This encodes CASRGGSSFNEQFF.

This clonotype was picked up many times. The chain carries TRBV7-2 and TRBJ1-6; D is ambiguous. Germline V lookup: CDR1 SGHTA, CDR2 FQGNSA. CDR3 length: 14 amino acids. The V gene lost 3 bases and the J gene lost 2 bases, with 5 bases spanning the gap. The CDR3 protein is CASSFDTYNSPLHF. The DNA for the CDR3 is TGTGCCAGCAGCTTCGACACCTATAATTCACCCCTCCACTTT.

This clonotype was counted many times. V gene TRBV20-1 combines with J gene TRBJ2-1; 11 bases are shared with TRBD2. The germline gives CDR1 DFQATT, CDR2 SNEGSKA (reference sequence). Trimming at V came to 3 bases and at J to 0 bases, leaving 10 bases not matched to a gene. This CDR3 has 18 residues. CDR3 in DNA: TGCAGTGCTAGCACTAGCGGGGGCCGCCATAGCTCCTACAATGAGCAGTTCTTC. Its protein product is CSASTSGGRHSSYNEQFF.

In its sample, this clonotype was seen many times. The V gene is TRBV7-2, the J gene TRBJ2-5, with D perhaps matching TRBD2 (5 bases). The CDR3 covers 17 residues. Trimming left V 0 bases short and J 4 bases short, with 18 bases between. The germline gives CDR1 SGHTA, CDR2 FQGNSA. The CDR3: CASSLALPLGRGETQYF. The CDR3 DNA is TGTGCCAGCAGCTTAGCCCTACCCCTAGGGAGAGGAGAGACCCAGTACTTC.

At least ten counts were recorded for this clonotype. The limits of the CDR3 on the DNA are not certain, so only TCRdb's listed CDR3 is given. V usage is TRBV27 and J usage is TRBJ1-2; TRBD1, the table's D call, lacks a check against the DNA. Germline lookup yields CDR1 MNHEY and CDR2 SMNVEV (reference sequence). The CDR3 length equals 13 residues, ends included. CDR3 amino acids: CASSFLAGDGYTF.

Ten or more counts support this clonotype. The rearrangement uses TRBV6-1 and TRBJ1-2; unclear D gene. Germline V lookup: CDR1 MNHNS, CDR2 SASEGT. Trimming shortened V by 2 bases and J by 8 bases, and 18 bases separated the two germline ends. This CDR3 is built from 15 residues. CDR3 sequence: CASSEYLGLPDGYTF. CDR3 nucleotide sequence: TGTGCCAGCAGTGAATATTTAGGCCTCCCGGACGGCTACACCTTC.

At least ten counts were recorded for this clonotype. This chain uses TRBV24-1 with TRBJ2-1, with 10 bases identical to TRBD2. Losses at the gene ends were 4 bases for V and 2 bases for J; bases not matched to a gene: 10. From germline, CDR1 is KGHDR and CDR2 SFDVKD. This CDR3 comprises 18 residues. Here the CDR3 DNA reads TGTGCCACCAGTGACCCTGGCAGCGGGGGGGTGCCCTACAATGAGCAGTTCTTC. Amino acid sequence: CATSDPGSGGVPYNEQFF.

In this sample, this clonotype turned up many times. The J gene is TRBJ2-1, the V gene TRBV4-1; 13 bases fit TRBD2. CDR3 length: 18 amino acids. Trimming removed 0 bases from V and 4 bases from J; junction bases left unmatched: 6. Germline CDR1 MGHRA, CDR2 YSYEKL. The CDR3 region has the DNA TGCGCCAGCAGCCAAGATCCCACTAGCGGGGGGGAGTACAATGAGCAGTTCTTC. As protein: CASSQDPTSGGEYNEQFF.

The sample holds many counts of this clonotype. This chain uses TRBV28 with TRBJ1-6; 9 bases are shared with TRBD1. The ends lost 7 bases at V and 1 base at J; junction bases unmatched: 8. The V gene's germline CDR1 is MDHEN and CDR2 SYDVKM. CDR3 length: 17 residues. CDR3 sequence reads: CASTLQGAGSYNSPLHF. Here the CDR3 DNA reads TGTGCCAGCACCCTACAGGGGGCAGGGTCCTATAATTCACCCCTCCACTTT.